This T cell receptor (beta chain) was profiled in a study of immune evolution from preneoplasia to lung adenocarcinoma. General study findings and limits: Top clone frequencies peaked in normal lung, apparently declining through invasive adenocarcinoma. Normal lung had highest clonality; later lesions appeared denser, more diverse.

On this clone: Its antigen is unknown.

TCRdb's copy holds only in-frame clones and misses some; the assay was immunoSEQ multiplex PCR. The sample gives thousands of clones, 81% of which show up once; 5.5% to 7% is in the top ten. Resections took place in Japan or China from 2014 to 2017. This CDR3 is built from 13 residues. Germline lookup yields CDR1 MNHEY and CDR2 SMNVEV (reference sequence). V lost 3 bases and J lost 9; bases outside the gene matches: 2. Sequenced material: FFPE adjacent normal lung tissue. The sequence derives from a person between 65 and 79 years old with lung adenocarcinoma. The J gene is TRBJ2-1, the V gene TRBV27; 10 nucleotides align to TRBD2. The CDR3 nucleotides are TGTGCCAGCAGTTTTACTAGCGGGACTGAGCAGTTCTTC. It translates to CASSFTSGTEQFF.